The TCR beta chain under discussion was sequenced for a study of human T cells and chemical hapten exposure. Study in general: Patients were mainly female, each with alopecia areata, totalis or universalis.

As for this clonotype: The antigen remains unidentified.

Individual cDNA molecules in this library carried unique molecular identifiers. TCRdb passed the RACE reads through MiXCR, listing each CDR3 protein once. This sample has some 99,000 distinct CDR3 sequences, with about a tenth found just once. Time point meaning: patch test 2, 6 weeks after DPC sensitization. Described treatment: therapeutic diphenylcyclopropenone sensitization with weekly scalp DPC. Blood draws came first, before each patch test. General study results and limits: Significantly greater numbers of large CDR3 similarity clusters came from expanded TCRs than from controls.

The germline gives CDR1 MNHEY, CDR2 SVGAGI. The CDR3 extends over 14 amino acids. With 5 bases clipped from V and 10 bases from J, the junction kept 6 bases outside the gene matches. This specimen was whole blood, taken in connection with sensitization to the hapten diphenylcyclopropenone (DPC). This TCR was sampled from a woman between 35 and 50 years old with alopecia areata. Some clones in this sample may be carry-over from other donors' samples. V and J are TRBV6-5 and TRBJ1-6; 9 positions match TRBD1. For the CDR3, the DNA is TGTGCCAGCAGTCAGGGACAGGGATGGTCACCCCTCCACTTT. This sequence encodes CASSQGQGWSPLHF.